Listed below are T cell receptor beta chains from one sample, sequenced in a study of tissue T cells after allogeneic stem cell transplantation. The repertoire was sequenced with immunoSEQ multiplex PCR; TCRdb's copy has only in-frame clones and lacks some. The table shows more than 9,000 clones, with approximately 70% occurring only once. Sequencing used tissue from the right colon, obtained at autopsy. The source of these receptors is a woman aged 18-49 years with breast cancer. CDR3s include the opening cysteine and the closing phenylalanine or tryptophan. The D gene is left open where the match is weak. Where a row states a size, it is once, few, many or the class of an expanded clone; other rows omit it.

cdr3_aa,cdr3_nt,j_call,v_call,clone_size,d_call
CASTRDRGFEQFF,TGTGCCAGTACCCGGGACAGGGGGTTTGAGCAGTTCTTC,TRBJ2-1,TRBV19,NA,TRBD1
CSVAHGQGGTEAFF,TGCAGCGTTGCCCACGGACAGGGTGGGACTGAAGCTTTCTTT,TRBJ1-1,TRBV29-1,NA,TRBD1
CASSPFGRTEAFF,TGTGCCAGCAGCCCCTTCGGGAGGACTGAAGCTTTCTTT,TRBJ1-1,TRBV28,NA,NA
CSVDDRGGRRQETQYF,TGCAGCGTTGATGACAGGGGGGGACGGAGGCAAGAGACCCAGTACTTC,TRBJ2-5,TRBV29-1,NA,TRBD1
CASSERRDSAYNEQFF,TGTGCCAGCAGTGAACGTCGGGACTCCGCCTACAATGAGCAGTTCTTC,TRBJ2-1,TRBV2,NA,NA
CASNGGGEYQETQYF,TGTGCCAGCAATGGAGGGGGGGAGTACCAAGAGACCCAGTACTTC,TRBJ2-5,TRBV2,NA,NA
CASSSVEGKDTQYF,TGTGCCAGCAGCTCGGTCGAGGGGAAAGATACGCAGTATTTT,TRBJ2-3,TRBV11-2,NA,NA
CASSLGGQGASYTF,TGTGCCAGCAGCTTGGGGGGACAGGGGGCGAGCTACACCTTC,TRBJ1-2,TRBV5-5,NA,TRBD1
CASSQGGGTAGYGYTF,TGCGCCAGCAGCCAAGGGGGCGGGACAGCTGGCTATGGCTACACCTTC,TRBJ1-2,TRBV4-3,NA,TRBD1
CASSYTRGGYEQYF,TGTGCCAGCAGTTACACTAGGGGGGGGTACGAGCAGTACTTC,TRBJ2-7,TRBV6-5,once,NA
CASRVETSGLTQYF,TGTGCCAGCAGGGTGGAGACTAGCGGGTTGACCCAGTACTTC,TRBJ2-5,TRBV2,NA,TRBD2
CASSWRQEGGYTF,TGTGCCAGCAGTTGGAGGCAGGAAGGTGGCTACACCTTC,TRBJ1-2,TRBV11-2,NA,NA
CASSLSVQETQYF,TGTGCCAGCAGCTTGAGCGTCCAAGAGACCCAGTACTTC,TRBJ2-5,TRBV7-2,NA,NA
CASSLAAGLAVGEQYF,TGTGCCAGCAGCTTAGCGGCGGGACTAGCGGTAGGCGAGCAGTACTTC,TRBJ2-7,TRBV7-2,medium-sized,TRBD2
CASSYRNGNQPQHF,TGTGCCAGCAGTTACCGCAACGGCAATCAGCCCCAGCATTTT,TRBJ1-5,TRBV6-6,few,NA
CASSLARDTEAFF,TGTGCCAGCAGCTTGGCGAGGGACACTGAAGCTTTCTTT,TRBJ1-1,TRBV5-6,NA,NA
CAWTDPPRGYTF,TGTGCCTGGACAGATCCCCCGAGGGGCTACACCTTC,TRBJ1-2,TRBV30,NA,NA
CASSHIGTSQQETQYF,TGTGCCAGCAGCCACATCGGGACTAGCCAACAAGAGACCCAGTACTTC,TRBJ2-5,TRBV4-2,few,TRBD2
CSVVEREGGQPQHF,TGCAGCGTTGTGGAGAGGGAAGGTGGTCAGCCCCAGCATTTT,TRBJ1-5,TRBV29-1,NA,NA
CAWRVLGYGYTF,TGTGCCTGGAGGGTTTTGGGCTATGGCTACACCTTC,TRBJ1-2,TRBV30,NA,NA
CASSGPPSDNSLMKQYF,TGTGCCAGCAGTGGGCCCCCTTCCGACAATTCCCTCATGAAGCAGTACTTC,TRBJ2-7,TRBV25-1,few,NA
CASSGRLAGVSSSYEQYF,TGTGCCAGCAGTGGAAGACTAGCGGGAGTAAGTAGCTCCTACGAGCAGTACTTC,TRBJ2-7,TRBV6-1,once,TRBD2
CASSALGQTYNEQFF,TGTGCCAGCAGCGCGCTAGGACAGACCTACAATGAGCAGTTCTTC,TRBJ2-1,TRBV9,NA,NA
CASSHLRYRTGVHNEQFF,TGTGCCAGCAGCCACCTTCGGTACAGGACAGGGGTCCACAATGAGCAGTTCTTC,TRBJ2-1,TRBV27,once,TRBD1
CAISELAPASTGELFF,TGTGCCATCAGTGAGCTAGCACCCGCTTCCACCGGGGAGCTGTTTTTT,TRBJ2-2,TRBV10-3,NA,NA
CASSLAGGRETQYF,TGCGCCAGCAGCTTGGCGGGAGGAAGGGAGACCCAGTACTTC,TRBJ2-5,TRBV5-1,NA,TRBD2
CASSYSLGDEKLFF,TGTGCCAGCAGTTACTCGTTAGGAGATGAAAAACTGTTTTTT,TRBJ1-4,TRBV6-6,few,NA
CASSLRTSGRASNTGELFF,TGTGCCAGCAGTCTTCGGACTAGCGGGAGGGCTTCGAACACCGGGGAGCTGTTTTTT,TRBJ2-2,TRBV6-6,once,TRBD2
CASSLGSTGREQYF,TGTGCCAGCAGCTTAGGGTCCACGGGACGCGAGCAGTACTTC,TRBJ2-7,TRBV11-2,NA,NA
CASSLNSGGDGYTF,TGTGCCAGCAGCTTAAATTCCGGGGGCGATGGCTACACCTTC,TRBJ1-2,TRBV7-3,NA,NA
CSVVQTSSEQYF,TGCAGCGTTGTACAGACTTCTTCCGAGCAGTACTTC,TRBJ2-7,TRBV29-1,NA,NA
CASSAADTQYF,TGTGCCAGCAGCGCCGCAGATACGCAGTATTTT,TRBJ2-3,TRBV7-9,few,NA
CASKPSVGETDTQYF,TGTGCCAGCAAACCCTCAGTGGGGGAGACAGATACGCAGTATTTT,TRBJ2-3,TRBV6-4,few,NA
CASSVALESLDTQYF,TGTGCCAGCAGCGTAGCTTTGGAGTCCCTAGATACGCAGTATTTT,TRBJ2-3,TRBV9,NA,NA
CATSDLKGEAGEQFF,TGTGCCACCAGTGATTTGAAGGGGGAGGCCGGTGAGCAGTTCTTC,TRBJ2-1,TRBV24-1,NA,NA
CASSSHGGQGLELRQPQHF,TGTGCCAGCAGCTCTCACGGGGGACAAGGGTTGGAATTGCGTCAGCCCCAGCATTTT,TRBJ1-5,TRBV12-1,few,NA
CASRKRTGGCEAFF,TGTGCTAGCAGAAAGAGGACAGGGGGCTGTGAAGCTTTCTTT,TRBJ1-1,TRBV7-7,NA,TRBD1
CAITNQDRATEAFF,TGTGCCATCACCAACCAGGACAGGGCCACTGAAGCTTTCTTT,TRBJ1-1,TRBV10-3,NA,TRBD1
CAWSVSRVRGPTDTQYF,TGTGCCTGGAGTGTATCGCGCGTGCGGGGGCCCACAGATACGCAGTATTTT,TRBJ2-3,TRBV30,NA,NA
CASSSDRGSGTQYF,TGTGCCAGCAGCTCGGACAGGGGGAGTGGTACGCAGTATTTT,TRBJ2-3,TRBV7-2,NA,TRBD1
CASSLGGGSSYEQYF,TGTGCCAGCAGCTTAGGCGGGGGGAGCTCCTACGAGCAGTACTTC,TRBJ2-7,TRBV7-9,NA,TRBD2
CASSFRDSTDTQYF,TGTGCCAGCAGTTTTAGGGACAGCACAGATACGCAGTATTTT,TRBJ2-3,TRBV27,NA,NA